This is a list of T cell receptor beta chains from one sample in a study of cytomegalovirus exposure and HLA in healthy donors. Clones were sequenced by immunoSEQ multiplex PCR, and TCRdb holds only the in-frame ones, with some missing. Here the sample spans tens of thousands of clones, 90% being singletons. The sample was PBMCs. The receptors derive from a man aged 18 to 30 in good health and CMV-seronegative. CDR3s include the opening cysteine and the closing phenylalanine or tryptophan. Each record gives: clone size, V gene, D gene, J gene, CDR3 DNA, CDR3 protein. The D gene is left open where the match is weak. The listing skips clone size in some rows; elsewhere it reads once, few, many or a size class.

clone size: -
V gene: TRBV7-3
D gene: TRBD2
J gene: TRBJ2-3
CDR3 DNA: TGTGCCAGCAGCTTAGGTGGGAGGGCCCCGGATACGCAGTATTTT
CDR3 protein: CASSLGGRAPDTQYF

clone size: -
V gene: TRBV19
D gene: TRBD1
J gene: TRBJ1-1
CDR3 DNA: TGTGCCAGTATTCCCGGACAGGAGAGGAACACTGAAGCTTTCTTT
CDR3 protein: CASIPGQERNTEAFF

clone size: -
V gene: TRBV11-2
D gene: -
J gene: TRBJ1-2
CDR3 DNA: TGTGCCAGCAGCCGTCCGGACAGCCGCCGGGATGGCTACACCTTC
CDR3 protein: CASSRPDSRRDGYTF

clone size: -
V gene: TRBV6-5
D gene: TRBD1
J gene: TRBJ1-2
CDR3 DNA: TGTGCCAGCAGTTACTCGGGACAGGGGGCGGTTGGCTACACCTTC
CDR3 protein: CASSYSGQGAVGYTF

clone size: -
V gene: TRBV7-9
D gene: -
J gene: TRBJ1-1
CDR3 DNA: TGTGCCAGCAGCTTCTCTTTGGGGGGGAACACTAAAGCTTTCTTT
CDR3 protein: CASSFSLGGNTKAFF

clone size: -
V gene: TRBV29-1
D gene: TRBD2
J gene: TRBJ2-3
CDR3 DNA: TGCAGCATTAGACTAGCCGATAGCACAGATACGCAGTATTTT
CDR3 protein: CSIRLADSTDTQYF

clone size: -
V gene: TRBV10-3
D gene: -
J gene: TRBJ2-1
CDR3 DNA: TGTGCCATCAGTGAGCTTCCAGGCTATGAGCAGTTCTTC
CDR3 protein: CAISELPGYEQFF

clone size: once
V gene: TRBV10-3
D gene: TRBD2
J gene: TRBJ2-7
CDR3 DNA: TGTGCCATCAGGAAGGGCAGAGGGACTAGCGAGCAGTACTTC
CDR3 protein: CAIRKGRGTSEQYF

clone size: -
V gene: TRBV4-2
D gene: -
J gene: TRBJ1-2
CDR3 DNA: TGTGCCAGCAGCCAAAGACAGTCTATGGGCTACACCTTC
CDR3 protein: CASSQRQSMGYTF

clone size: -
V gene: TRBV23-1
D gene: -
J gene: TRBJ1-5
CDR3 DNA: TGCGCCAGCAGCCACCGCGGGAGGGATCAGCCCCAGCATTTT
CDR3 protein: CASSHRGRDQPQHF

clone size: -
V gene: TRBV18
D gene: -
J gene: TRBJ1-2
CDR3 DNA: TGTGCCAGCTCACCAAGGGAGGATGGCTACACCTTC
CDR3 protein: CASSPREDGYTF

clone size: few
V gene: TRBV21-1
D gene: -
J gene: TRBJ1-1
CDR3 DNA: TGTGCCAGCCGAGATGGGCTTAACACTGAAGCTTTCTTT
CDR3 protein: CASRDGLNTEAFF

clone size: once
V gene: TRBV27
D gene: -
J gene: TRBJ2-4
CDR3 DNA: TGTGCCAGCAGTTTCGCCGGGAGTGCCAAAAACATTCAGTACTTC
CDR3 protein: CASSFAGSAKNIQYF

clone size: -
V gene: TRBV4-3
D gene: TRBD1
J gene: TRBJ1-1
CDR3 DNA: TGCGCCAGCAGCCCACAGGGGGGTAACACTGAAGCTTTCTTT
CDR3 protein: CASSPQGGNTEAFF

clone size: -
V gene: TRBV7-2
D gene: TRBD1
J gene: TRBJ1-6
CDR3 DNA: TGTGCCAGCAGCTTAGTTCCAGGGGGAACTTCACCCCTCCACTTT
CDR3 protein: CASSLVPGGTSPLHF

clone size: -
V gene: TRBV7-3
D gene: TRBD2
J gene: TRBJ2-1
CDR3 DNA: TGTGCCAGCGGCGAGCGGGGTGCACAGTTCTTC
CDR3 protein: CASGERGAQFF

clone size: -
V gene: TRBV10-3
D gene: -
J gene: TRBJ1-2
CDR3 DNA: TGTGCCATCAGTGCAGGGCTCGGCTACACCTTC
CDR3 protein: CAISAGLGYTF

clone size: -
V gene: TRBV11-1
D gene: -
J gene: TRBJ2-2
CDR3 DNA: TGTGCCAGCAGCACCCCTCAGGCGACGAACACCGGGGAGCTGTTTTTT
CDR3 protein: CASSTPQATNTGELFF

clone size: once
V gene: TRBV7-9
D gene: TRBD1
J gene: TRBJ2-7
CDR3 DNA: TGTGCCAGCAGCTTAGGGACAGGGGGTGTCTACGAGCAGTACTTC
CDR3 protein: CASSLGTGGVYEQYF

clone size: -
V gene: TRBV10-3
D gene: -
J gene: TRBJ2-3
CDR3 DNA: TGTGCCATCAGTGAACACATTCCTTCTAGCACAGATACGCAGTATTTT
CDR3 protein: CAISEHIPSSTDTQYF

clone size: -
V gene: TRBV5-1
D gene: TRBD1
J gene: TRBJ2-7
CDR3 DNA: TGCGCCAGCAGCGAGACCGGGACAGGGCTCTACGAGCAGTACTTC
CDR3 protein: CASSETGTGLYEQYF

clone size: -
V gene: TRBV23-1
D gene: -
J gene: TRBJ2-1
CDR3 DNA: TGCGCCAGCAGTCTGGCCAATGAGCAGTTCTTC
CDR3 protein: CASSLANEQFF

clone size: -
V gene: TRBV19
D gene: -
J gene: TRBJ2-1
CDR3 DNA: TGTGCCAGTAGTATATTCCCACCCCGGGGCTCCTACAATGAGCAGTTCTTC
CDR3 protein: CASSIFPPRGSYNEQFF

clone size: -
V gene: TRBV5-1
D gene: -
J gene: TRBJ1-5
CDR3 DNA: TGCGCCAGCAGCGCCTCAGGTTATAGCAATCAGCCCCAGCATTTT
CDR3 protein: CASSASGYSNQPQHF

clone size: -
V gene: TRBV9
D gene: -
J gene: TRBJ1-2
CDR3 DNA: TGTGCCAGCACAAAAGGCACAGCACAGTATGGCTACACCTTC
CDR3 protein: CASTKGTAQYGYTF

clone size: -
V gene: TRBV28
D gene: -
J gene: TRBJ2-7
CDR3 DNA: TGTGCCAGCAGTTATACCCTAATTCGGACAGAACGTACCTACGAGCAGTACTTC
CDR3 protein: CASSYTLIRTERTYEQYF

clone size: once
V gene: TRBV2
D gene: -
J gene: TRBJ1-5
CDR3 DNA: TGTGCCAGCAGTGTATCGGTCAATCAGCCCCAGCATTTT
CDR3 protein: CASSVSVNQPQHF

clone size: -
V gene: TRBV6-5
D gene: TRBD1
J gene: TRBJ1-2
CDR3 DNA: TGTGCCAGCACTAAACAGGGGGCGCGGTATGGCTACACCTTC
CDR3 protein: CASTKQGARYGYTF

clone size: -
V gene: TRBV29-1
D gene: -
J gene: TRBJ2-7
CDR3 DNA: TGCAGCCACTCGGACTCCTACGAGCAGTACTTC
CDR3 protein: CSHSDSYEQYF

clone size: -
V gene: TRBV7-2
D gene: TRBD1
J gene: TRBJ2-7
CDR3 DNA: TGTGCCAGCAGCTCGACAGGGTACGAGCAGTACTTC
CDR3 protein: CASSSTGYEQYF

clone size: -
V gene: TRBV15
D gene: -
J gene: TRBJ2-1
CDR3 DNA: TGTGCCACCAGCAGAGATTCTTTCTCTCCGCGGGTTTTCTTCCACAATGAGCAGTTCTTC
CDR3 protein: CATSRDSFSPRVFFHNEQFF

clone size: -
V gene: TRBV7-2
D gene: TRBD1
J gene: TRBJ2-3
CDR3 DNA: TGTGCCAGCAGACAGGGGTCGTTGGGCGGTCCGCAGTATTTT
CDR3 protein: CASRQGSLGGPQYF

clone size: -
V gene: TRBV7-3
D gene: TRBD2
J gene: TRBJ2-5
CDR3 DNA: TGTGCCAGCAGCTTGTCCCCGGCTAGCGGAGAAGAGACCCAGTACTTC
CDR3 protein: CASSLSPASGEETQYF

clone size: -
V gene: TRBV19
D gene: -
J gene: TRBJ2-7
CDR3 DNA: TGTGCCAGTAGTCCAGGGTGGAGCTCCTACGAGCAGTACTTC
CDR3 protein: CASSPGWSSYEQYF

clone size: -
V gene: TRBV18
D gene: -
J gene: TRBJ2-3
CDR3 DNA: TGTGCCAGCTCACCACCAGCGAGCACAGATACGCAGTATTTT
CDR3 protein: CASSPPASTDTQYF

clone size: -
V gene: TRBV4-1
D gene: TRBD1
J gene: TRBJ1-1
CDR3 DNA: TGCGCCAGCAGGGGAGGGACAGGGTATCCTGAAGCTTTCTTT
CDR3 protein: CASRGGTGYPEAFF

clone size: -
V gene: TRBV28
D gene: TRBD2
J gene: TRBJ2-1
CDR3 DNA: TGTGCCAGCACCCAAGCGGGAGGGAATAATGAGCAGTTCTTC
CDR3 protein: CASTQAGGNNEQFF

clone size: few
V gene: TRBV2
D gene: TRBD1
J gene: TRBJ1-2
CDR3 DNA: TGTGCCAGCAGCGCGGGACAGGGGAGCTATGGCTACACCTTC
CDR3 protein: CASSAGQGSYGYTF

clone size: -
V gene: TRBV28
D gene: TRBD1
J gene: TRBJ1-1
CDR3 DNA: TGTGCCAGCAGTTTATCAGGGGGATCCACTGAAGCTTTCTTT
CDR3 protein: CASSLSGGSTEAFF

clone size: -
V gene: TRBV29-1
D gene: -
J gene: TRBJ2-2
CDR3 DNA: TGCAGCGTTGGGGATAGTGGAGGGAGCACCGGGGAGCTGTTTTTT
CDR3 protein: CSVGDSGGSTGELFF

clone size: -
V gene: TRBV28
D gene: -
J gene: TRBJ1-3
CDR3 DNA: TGTGCCAGCAGTCCCGAACTTGTGTCAGGAAACACCATATATTTT
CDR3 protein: CASSPELVSGNTIYF

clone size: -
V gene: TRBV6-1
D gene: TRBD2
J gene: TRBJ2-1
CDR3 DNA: TGTGCCAGCAGGACAACGGGAGGAGCTTACAATGAGCAGTTCTTC
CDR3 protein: CASRTTGGAYNEQFF

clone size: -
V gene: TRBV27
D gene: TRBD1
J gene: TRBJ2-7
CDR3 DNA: TGTGCCAGCAGTTTGGGACAGGGGACCTACGAGCAGTACTTC
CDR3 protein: CASSLGQGTYEQYF

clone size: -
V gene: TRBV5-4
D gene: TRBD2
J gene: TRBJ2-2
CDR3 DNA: TGTGCCAGCAGCTTTGGCCTAGCGGACACCGGGGAGCTGTTTTTT
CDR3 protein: CASSFGLADTGELFF

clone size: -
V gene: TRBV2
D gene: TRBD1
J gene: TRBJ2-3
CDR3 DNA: TGTGCCAGCAGCTGGGACAGGGTCTCCGTCGACGATACGCAGTATTTT
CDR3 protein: CASSWDRVSVDDTQYF

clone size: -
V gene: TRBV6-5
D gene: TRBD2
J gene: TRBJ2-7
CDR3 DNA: TGTGCCAGCAGAAGACTAGCTACGTCCCACGAGCAGTACTTC
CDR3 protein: CASRRLATSHEQYF

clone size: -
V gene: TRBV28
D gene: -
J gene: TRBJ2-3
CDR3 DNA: TGTGCCAGCAGTTTATTAGCCGACAGGTCAGATACGCAGTATTTT
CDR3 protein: CASSLLADRSDTQYF

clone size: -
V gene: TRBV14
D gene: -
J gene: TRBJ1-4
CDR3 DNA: TGTGCCAGCAGCAGCGGCCGTAATGAAAAACTGTTTTTT
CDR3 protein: CASSSGRNEKLFF

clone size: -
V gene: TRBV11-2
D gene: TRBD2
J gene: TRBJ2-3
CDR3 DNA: TGTGCCAGCAGCCAAGGACTAGGTCTAGATACGCAGTATTTT
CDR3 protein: CASSQGLGLDTQYF

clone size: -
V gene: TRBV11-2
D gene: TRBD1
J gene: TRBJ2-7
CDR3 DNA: TGTGCCAGCAGCCCGATACGCCGGGACAGGGGTTACGAGCAGTACTTC
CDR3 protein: CASSPIRRDRGYEQYF

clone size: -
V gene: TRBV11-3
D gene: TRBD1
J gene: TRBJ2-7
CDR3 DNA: TGTGCCAGCAGCTCTCGGACAGGGAACTACGAGCAGTACTTC
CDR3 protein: CASSSRTGNYEQYF

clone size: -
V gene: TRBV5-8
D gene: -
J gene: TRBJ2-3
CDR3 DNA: TGTGCCAGCAGCTTTGCTTTAGTTACGCAGTATTTT
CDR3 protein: CASSFALVTQYF

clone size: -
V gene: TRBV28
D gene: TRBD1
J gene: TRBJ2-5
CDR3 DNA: TGTGCCAGCAGTCGCAGGGGGCGGGAGACCCAGTACTTC
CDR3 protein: CASSRRGRETQYF

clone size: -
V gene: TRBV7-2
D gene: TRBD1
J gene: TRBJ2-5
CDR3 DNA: TGTGCCAGCAGCTATACAGGGGTCGGAGAGACCCAGTACTTC
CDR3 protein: CASSYTGVGETQYF

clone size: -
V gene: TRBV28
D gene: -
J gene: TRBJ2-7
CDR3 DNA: TGTGCCAGCAGCCGTATTACAGGGTTCAACGAGCAGTACTTC
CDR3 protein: CASSRITGFNEQYF

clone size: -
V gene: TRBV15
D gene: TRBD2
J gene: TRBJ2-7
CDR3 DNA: TGTGCCACCAGCAGGGAACTAGCGGGAGCCTACGAGCAGTACTTC
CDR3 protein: CATSRELAGAYEQYF

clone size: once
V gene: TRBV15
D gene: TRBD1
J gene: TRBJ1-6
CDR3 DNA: TGTGCCACCAGCAGACCTACAGGGGGTAATTCACCCCTCCACTTT
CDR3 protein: CATSRPTGGNSPLHF

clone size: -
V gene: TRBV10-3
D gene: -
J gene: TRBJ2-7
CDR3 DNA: TGTGCCATCCGAGTGACTACAAACTACGAGCAGTACTTC
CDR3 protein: CAIRVTTNYEQYF

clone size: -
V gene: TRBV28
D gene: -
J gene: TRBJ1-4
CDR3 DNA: TGTGCCAGCAGTTCGGTGGGGGGTAGGGTAACTAATGAAAAACTGTTTTTT
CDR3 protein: CASSSVGGRVTNEKLFF

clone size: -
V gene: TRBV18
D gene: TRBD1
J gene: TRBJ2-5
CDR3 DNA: TGTGCCAGCTCACCAGCGGGACAGGAAGAGACCCAGTACTTC
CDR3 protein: CASSPAGQEETQYF